These T cell receptor beta chains were read from a single sample in a study of vaccination and CD4 T cells after COVID-19. These receptors lack a known antigen. TCRdb processed the PCR reads anew with MiXCR; each CDR3 protein has one entry. The repertoire holds more than 15,000 distinct CDR3 sequences, with about 40% as singletons. Sequences were obtained from CD4+ T cells from blood, cultured in vitro. The receptors here all came from a human donor who had recovered from COVID-19. The CDR3 runs from the conserved cysteine through the conserved F or W. Fields, in order: V gene, clone size, J gene, D gene, CDR3 protein, CDR3 DNA. A D gene is named only where the DNA matches it firmly. Expanded clones get a size class; other rows say once, few or many, or leave the size out.

>TRBV7-2|-|TRBJ1-4|TRBD1
CASSLYPGGFANEKLFF
TGTGCCAGCAGCTTATATCCAGGGGGCTTTGCTAATGAAAAACTGTTTTTT
>TRBV19|-|TRBJ2-7|TRBD1
CASSIGDSSSYEQYF
TGTGCCAGTAGTATAGGGGACAGCAGCTCCTACGAGCAGTACTTC
>TRBV20-1|-|TRBJ2-5|-
CSAQQAERETQYF
TGCAGTGCCCAGCAGGCGGAAAGGGAGACCCAGTACTTC
>TRBV6-1|-|TRBJ2-7|-
CASSDTQRKDLHEQYF
TGTGCCAGCAGTGACACCCAGCGGAAGGATCTCCACGAGCAGTACTTC
>TRBV4-3|-|TRBJ1-1|-
CASSSTAGSAPIF
TGCGCCAGCAGCTCGACGGCAGGTTCAGCCCCAATTTTT
>TRBV4-3|-|TRBJ2-7|-
CASSQDVLGDYEQYF
TGCGCCAGCAGCCAAGATGTATTAGGAGACTACGAGCAGTACTTC
>TRBV7-2|few|TRBJ2-7|TRBD1
CASNQQGASYEQYF
TGTGCCAGCAACCAACAGGGGGCTAGCTACGAGCAGTACTTC
>TRBV11-1|few|TRBJ2-1|TRBD2
CASSYGTSGSNEQFF
TGTGCCAGCAGCTATGGGACTAGCGGGAGCAATGAGCAGTTCTTC
>TRBV21-1|few|TRBJ2-7|-
CASSPRTNYEQYF
TGTGCCAGCAGCCCTAGGACAAACTACGAGCAGTACTTC
>TRBV20-1|-|TRBJ2-3|TRBD2
CSASYAGGLTDTQYF
TGCAGTGCTAGTTACGCGGGAGGGCTGACGGATACGCAGTATTTT
>TRBV12-3/TRBV12-4|-|TRBJ1-2|-
CASSLEYRYYGYTF
TGTGCCAGCAGTTTAGAGTACAGGTATTATGGCTACACCTTC
>TRBV6-2/TRBV6-3|few|TRBJ2-2|TRBD2
CASSYPARTRFGELFF
TGTGCCAGCAGTTACCCGGCGCGGACTAGATTTGGGGAGCTGTTTTTT
>TRBV20-1|-|TRBJ2-6|-
CSATVSNSGANVLTF
TGCAGTGCTACCGTTAGTAACTCTGGGGCCAACGTCCTGACTTTC
>TRBV7-9|few|TRBJ2-1|-
CASSRRRDSPNEQFF
TGTGCCAGCAGCCGAAGGCGGGACTCCCCCAATGAGCAGTTCTTC
>TRBV20-1|medium-sized|TRBJ2-4|TRBD2
CSATGALAGAVFQYF
TGCAGTGCTACGGGGGCCCTAGCGGGAGCGGTCTTTCAGTACTTC
>TRBV27|-|TRBJ2-7|-
CASSLWGRGNEQYF
TGTGCCAGCAGTTTATGGGGCAGGGGCAACGAGCAGTACTTC
>TRBV29-1|-|TRBJ1-5|-
CSVADGGNQPQHF
TGCAGCGTTGCGGACGGCGGCAATCAGCCCCAGCATTTT
>TRBV6-1|few|TRBJ2-4|TRBD2
CASSEGLAGEGETKNIQYF
TGTGCCAGCAGTGAGGGACTAGCGGGAGAGGGCGAGACCAAAAACATTCAGTACTTC
>TRBV7-3|-|TRBJ2-1|-
CASSWLASSYNEQFF
TGTGCCAGCAGCTGGTTAGCGAGCTCCTACAATGAGCAGTTCTTC
>TRBV5-1|few|TRBJ1-1|-
CASSDPGHKNTEAFF
TGCGCCAGCAGCGACCCGGGACACAAGAACACTGAAGCTTTCTTT
>TRBV2|few|TRBJ1-1|-
CASSPLAGGNTEAFF
TGTGCCAGCAGTCCCTTGGCCGGGGGAAACACTGAAGCTTTCTTT